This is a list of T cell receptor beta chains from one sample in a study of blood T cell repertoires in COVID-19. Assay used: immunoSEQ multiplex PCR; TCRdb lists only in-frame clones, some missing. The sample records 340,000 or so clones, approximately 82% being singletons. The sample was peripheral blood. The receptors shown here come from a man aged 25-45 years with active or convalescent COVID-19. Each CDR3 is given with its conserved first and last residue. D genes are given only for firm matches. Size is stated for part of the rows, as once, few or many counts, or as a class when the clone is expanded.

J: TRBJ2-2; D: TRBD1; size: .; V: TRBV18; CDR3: CASSRDRGSTGELFF; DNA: TGTGCCAGCTCCCGGGACAGGGGGAGCACCGGGGAGCTGTTTTTT
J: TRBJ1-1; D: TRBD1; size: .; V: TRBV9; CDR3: CASSAGGSTEAFF; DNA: TGTGCCAGCAGCGCAGGGGGGAGCACTGAAGCTTTCTTT
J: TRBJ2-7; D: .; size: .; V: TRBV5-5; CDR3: CASSFGPHEQYF; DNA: TGTGCCAGCAGCTTCGGTCCTCACGAGCAGTACTTC
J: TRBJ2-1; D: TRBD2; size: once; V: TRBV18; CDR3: CASSPGLAGGLEQFF; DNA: TGTGCCAGCTCACCTGGACTAGCGGGGGGGCTTGAGCAGTTCTTC
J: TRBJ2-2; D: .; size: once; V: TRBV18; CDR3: CASSPTRNTGELFF; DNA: TGTGCCAGCTCACCAACGCGAAACACCGGGGAGCTGTTTTTT
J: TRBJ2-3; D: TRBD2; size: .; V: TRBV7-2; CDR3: CASSPEGAGGTDTQYF; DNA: TGTGCCAGCAGCCCGGAGGGAGCGGGGGGAACAGATACGCAGTATTTT
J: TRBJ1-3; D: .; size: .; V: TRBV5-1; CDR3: CASSRVTGNRTIYF; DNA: TGCGCCAGCAGCAGGGTTACAGGGAACCGCACCATATATTTT
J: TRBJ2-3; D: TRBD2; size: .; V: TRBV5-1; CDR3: CASNWEGLAGSSTDTQYF; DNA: TGCGCCAGCAACTGGGAGGGACTAGCGGGTTCTAGCACAGATACGCAGTATTTT
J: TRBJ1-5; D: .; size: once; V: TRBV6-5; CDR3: CASSYEGGEGRPQHF; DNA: TGTGCCAGCAGTTACGAGGGTGGGGAAGGGAGGCCCCAGCATTTT
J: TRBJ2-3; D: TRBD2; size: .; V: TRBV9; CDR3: CASSGGTSGGDTQYF; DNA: TGTGCCAGCAGCGGCGGGACTAGCGGGGGAGATACGCAGTATTTT